The next 21 T cell receptor beta chains were all read from a single sample in a study of T cells in Graves' hyperthyroidism and ophthalmopathy. There were TCR beta CDR3 regions amplified from RNA transcripts. First-round RT-PCR with HTBI primers amplified the TCR CDR3 region. TCRdb reanalysed the multiplex PCR reads using MiXCR and keeps one entry per CDR3 protein. The sample has fewer than 450,000 distinct CDR3 sequences; about a sixth are singletons. The sequenced sample consisted of blood. The receptors originated from a woman in her thirties with Graves' hyperthyroidism that later progressed to Graves' ophthalmopathy.

The CDR3 here is CASSQWYGRAYNEQFF. CDR3 nucleotide sequence: TGTGCCAGCAGCCAATGGTATGGCAGGGCCTACAATGAGCAGTTCTTC. The chain links TRBV3-1 to TRBJ2-1, with D perhaps TRBD1 (5 bases). The germline V gene has CDR1 LGHDT and CDR2 YNNKEL (reference sequence). The CDR3 covers 16 residues. V was cut by 2 bases and J by 2 bases, with 13 bases left in between.

This clonotype occurred many times. The chain carries TRBV27 and TRBJ2-3; TRBD2 aligns across 15 bases. Germline loops: CDR1 MNHEY, CDR2 SMNVEV (reference sequence). The V segment lost 6 bases and the J segment 4 bases; nucleotides outside the gene matches: 5. The length of the CDR3 is 16 residues. The CDR3 DNA reads as TGTGCCAGCAGCCCTTGGACTAGCGGGGGGGCAGATACGCAGTATTTT. Protein product: CASSPWTSGGADTQYF.

This clonotype turned up a few times. V and J are TRBV5-4 and TRBJ2-3, with no clear D. Trimming shortened V by 1 base and J by 4 bases, and 10 bases separated the two germline ends. CDR1 is SGHNT, CDR2 YYREEE, per germline (reference sequence). This CDR3 has 14 residues. For the CDR3, the DNA is TGTGCCAGCAGCTTGAAATCCGAGGCAGATACGCAGTATTTT. It yields the protein CASSLKSEADTQYF.

This clonotype was counted at least ten times. The chain couples TRBV6-2 or TRBV6-3 to TRBJ2-4; 11 bases align to TRBD2. Germline V gene data show CDR1 as MNHEY and CDR2 as SVGEGT. CDR3 size: 18 residues. V lost 5 bases, J lost 3 bases, and 12 bases stayed unmatched. The CDR3 spells CASSSSGRALAGKNIQYF. Here the CDR3 DNA reads TGTGCCAGCAGTAGTAGCGGGAGGGCCCTCGCGGGCAAAAACATTCAGTACTTC.

Many counts were recorded for this clonotype. The V gene is TRBV12-3 or TRBV12-4, the J gene TRBJ2-3; 13 bases match TRBD2. CDR3 length equals 15 residues. The V gene end was trimmed by 5 bases and the J gene end by 4 bases; junction bases not matched to a gene: 3. CDR3 nucleotides: TGTGCCAGCAGTAAACTAGCGGGAGGGCCAGATACGCAGTATTTT. It is translated as CASSKLAGGPDTQYF.

This clonotype was recorded a few times. The chain is built from TRBV7-9 and TRBJ1-5; D gene uncertain. The V gene lost 1 base and the J gene lost 3 bases, with 13 bases spanning the gap. CDR1 and CDR2 (germline): SEHNR, FQNEAQ (reference sequence). The CDR3 spans 16 residues. Written as DNA, the CDR3 is TGTGCCAGCAGCTTAGAATCCGGCAGATCCAATCAGCCCCAGCATTTT. It specifies CASSLESGRSNQPQHF. The full variable domain, with the rest looked up from reference TRBV7-9 and TRBJ1-5, is DTGVSQNPRHKITKRGQNVTFRCDPISEHNRLYWYRQTLGQGPEFLTYFQNEAQLEKSRLLSDRFSAERPKGSFSTLEIQRTEQGDSAMYLCASSLESGRSNQPQHFGDGTRLSIL.

The chain carries TRBV9 and TRBJ1-2; maybe TRBD1 (6 bases). The CDR3 extends over 13 amino acids. Trimming stripped 3 bases from V and 10 bases from J, with 16 bases between. The germline V gene has CDR1 SGDLS and CDR2 YYNGEE. The DNA of the CDR3 is TGTGCCAGCAGCGAGGGGGACGACGATGACTACACCTTC. Protein sequence: CASSEGDDDDYTF.

The CDR3 reads CAISVGQGAYNEQFF. The CDR3 DNA reads as TGTGCCATCAGTGTAGGGCAGGGGGCATACAATGAGCAGTTCTTC. The chain links TRBV10-3 to TRBJ2-1; TRBD1 agrees at 8 bases. The V gene end was trimmed by 4 bases and the J gene end by 4 bases; junction bases not matched to a gene: 6. Germline V gene data show CDR1 as ENHRY and CDR2 as SYGVKD. The CDR3 length is 15 residues.

V gene TRBV7-8 combines with J gene TRBJ1-1; maybe TRBD1 (5 bases). The CDR3 is 14 residues long. Deletions cut 2 bases from V and 10 bases from J, with 17 bases between. Per the germline V gene, CDR1 is SGHVS and CDR2 is FQNEAQ. CDR3: CASSLSVGGRGAFF. CDR3 bases: TGTGCCAGCAGCTTAAGCGTTGGGGGTAGAGGAGCTTTCTTT.

This clonotype was seen at least ten times. This chain links TRBV27 with TRBJ2-1; a weak D match, TRBD2 (5 bases). V dropped 7 bases and J dropped 0 bases, with 10 bases sitting between them. The CDR3 is 14 residues long. Germline V gene sequence: CDR1 MNHEY, CDR2 SMNVEV (reference sequence). This CDR3 reads CASKTSFSYNEQFF. The DNA of the CDR3 is TGTGCCAGCAAAACTAGTTTCTCCTACAATGAGCAGTTCTTC.

There are many counts of this clonotype. The chain recombines TRBV10-3 with TRBJ2-3; D possibly corresponds to TRBD2 (6 bases). Germline V gene lookup returns CDR1 ENHRY and CDR2 SYGVKD. The CDR3 totals 14 residues. The V and J ends lost 10 bases and 8 bases respectively, with 22 bases between them. In DNA form, the CDR3 reads TGTGCCACCGTGGGGGACTCCCTCCTGGGTACGCAGTATTTT. Its protein product is CATVGDSLLGTQYF.

The V call is TRBV13, the J call TRBJ2-1, with 10 bases that match TRBD2. The CDR3 extends over 18 amino acids. Trimming at V came to 5 bases and at J to 0 bases, leaving 10 bases not matched to a gene. The germline CDR1 and CDR2 sequences are PRHDT and FYEKMQ (reference sequence). The CDR3 here is CASSRLLAGPSSYNEQFF. DNA of the CDR3: TGTGCCAGCAGCCGGTTACTAGCGGGGCCTAGCTCCTACAATGAGCAGTTCTTC. The full variable domain, with the rest looked up from reference TRBV13 and TRBJ2-1, is AAGVIQSPRHLIKEKRETATLKCYPIPRHDTVYWYQQGPGQDPQFLISFYEKMQSDKGSIPDRFSAQQFSDYHSELNMSSLELGDSALYFCASSRLLAGPSSYNEQFFGPGTRLTVL.

Comments on this clonotype: This may arise from a read error, as a much more abundant clone is one base away. The genes are TRBV19 and TRBJ2-4; maybe TRBD2 (6 bases). The CDR3 loop spans 15 amino acids. CDR1 LNHDA and CDR2 SQIVND come from the germline V gene (reference sequence). The V gene lost 1 base and the J gene lost 3 bases, with 10 bases spanning the gap. CDR3 in amino acids: CASSIAGEVKNIQYF. The CDR3 DNA sequence: TGTGCCAGTAGTATAGCGGGAGAAGTCAAAAACATTCAGTACTTC.

This clonotype was found once. The chain couples TRBV6-2 or TRBV6-3 to TRBJ2-3; a possible D gene is TRBD1 (6 bases). Trimming removed 6 bases at V and 0 bases at J, with 13 bases between. Germline-derived CDR1 and CDR2 are MNHEY and SVGEGT. The CDR3 consists of 15 residues. The CDR3 protein is CASRDRDTSTDTQYF. The DNA of the CDR3 is TGTGCCAGCAGGGATCGGGACACCAGCACAGATACGCAGTATTTT.

For this clonotype: Possible read error: a much larger clone is one base away. CDR3 protein: CASSAPRDSSYSEQFF. The CDR3 DNA follows: TGTGCCAGCAGTGCCCCCCGGGACAGCTCCTACAGTGAGCAGTTCTTC. This chain links TRBV6-1 with TRBJ2-1; 7 bases align to TRBD1. The CDR3 runs to 16 residues. Germline V gene sequence: CDR1 MNHNS, CDR2 SASEGT.

V gene TRBV11-2 combines with J gene TRBJ1-1, with 9 bases fitting TRBD1. Germline CDR1 reads SGHAT; CDR2 reads FQNNGV. The CDR3 consists of 15 residues. V shed 5 bases and J 7 bases; nucleotides not matched to a gene: 11. The CDR3 sequence is CASSTNRDRAFEAFF. The CDR3 coding sequence is TGTGCCAGCAGCACCAACCGGGACAGGGCTTTTGAAGCTTTCTTT.

This clonotype was recorded many times. This chain uses TRBV24-1 with TRBJ2-3; 8 nucleotides line up with TRBD1. V lost 0 bases, J lost 2 bases, and 9 bases stayed unmatched. Germline loops: CDR1 KGHDR, CDR2 SFDVKD. There are 18 residues in the CDR3. The DNA for the CDR3 is TGTGCCACCAGTGATTTGGGGTCGGGGACAGGCCTCACAGATACGCAGTATTTT. Translating gives CATSDLGSGTGLTDTQYF.

This clonotype was detected a few times. The V and J genes are TRBV29-1 and TRBJ2-7, with 12 bases identical to TRBD1. Trimming removed 5 bases from V and 3 bases from J; junction bases left unmatched: 8. CDR3 length: 15 amino acids. The germline CDR1 and CDR2 sequences are SQVTM and ANQGSEA. The DNA of the CDR3 is TGCAGCGTTAAAGGGACAGGGGGCCTAATCTACGAGCAGTACTTC. Translation: CSVKGTGGLIYEQYF.

V gene TRBV24-1 combines with J gene TRBJ1-1; D is ambiguous. V was cut by 4 bases and J by 1 base, with 6 bases left in between. The CDR3 runs to 13 residues. Germline CDR1 is KGHDR and CDR2 is SFDVKD. CDR3: CATSEEGNTEAFF. As DNA, the CDR3 is TGTGCCACCAGTGAGGAGGGGAACACTGAAGCTTTCTTT.

In its sample, this clonotype was seen many times. The chain couples TRBV15 to TRBJ2-2; TRBD1 aligns across 8 bases. The CDR3 totals 19 residues. Germline CDR1 and CDR2: LNHNV and YYDKDF (reference sequence). The ends lost 0 bases at V and 0 bases at J; junction bases unmatched: 9. DNA of the CDR3: TGTGCCACCAGCAGAGATCCGGGACAGGACACCGCGAACACCGGGGAGCTGTTTTTT. This gives the protein CATSRDPGQDTANTGELFF.

This clonotype was counted at least ten times. V gene TRBV14 combines with J gene TRBJ2-3, with D unclear. This CDR3 is built from 14 residues. Deletions cut 1 base from V and 6 bases from J, with 11 bases between. Looked up from germline, CDR1 is SGHDN and CDR2 is FVKESK. The chain's CDR3 is CASSQGSGFDTQYF. CDR3 nucleotides: TGTGCCAGCAGCCAAGGTTCGGGTTTTGATACGCAGTATTTT. Combining the CDR3 with reference TRBV14 and TRBJ2-3 gives the whole variable domain EAGVTQFPSHSVIEKGQTVTLRCDPISGHDNLYWYRRVMGKEIKFLLHFVKESKQDESGMPNNRFLAERTGGTYSTLKVQPAELEDSGVYFCASSQGSGFDTQYFGPGTRLTVL.